This TCR beta chain was recorded in a study of shared clonotypes between healthy human individuals. The CDR3 runs to 14 residues. Germline CDR1 reads SGHKS; CDR2 reads YYEKEE (reference sequence). Trimming pared 0 bases from V and 0 bases from J, leaving 6 bases between. For this clone: Other DNA sequences in the sample encode the same CDR3.

TCRdb's table, derived via immunoSEQ multiplex PCR, lists solely in-frame clones and lacks some. Here the sample spans approximately 340,000 clones, 74% being singletons. The sequence was obtained from a man aged 25-45 years in good health. J is TRBJ1-1 and V is TRBV5-5; no clear D gene. The specimen was memory CD4+ T cells sorted from blood. Indicated subset: CD45RA-negative fraction. The CDR3 spells CASSLGGMNTEAFF. CDR3 sequence (DNA): TGTGCCAGCAGCTTGGGAGGAATGAACACTGAAGCTTTCTTT.